This T cell receptor beta chain was sequenced in a study of cytomegalovirus exposure and HLA in healthy donors. CDR1 and CDR2 (germline): SGDLS, YYNGEE. CDR3 length: 15 residues. J lost 7 bases, V lost 0 bases, and 8 bases had no gene match. This clone was picked up one time. The primer mix had 60 Vbeta and 13 Jbeta primers. Method: immunoSEQ multiplex PCR; TCRdb's copy keeps in-frame clones and lacks some. Here the sample spans 150,000 or so clones, around 79% being singletons. V gene TRBV9 combines with J gene TRBJ1-2; TRBD1 agrees at 8 bases. This clonotype was sampled from a man aged 30 to 39 in good health and CMV-seropositive. Sequenced input: PBMCs. The CDR3 coding sequence is TGTGCCAGCAGCGTAGATGGACAGGGAGGTGGTGGCTACACCTTC. Amino acid sequence: CASSVDGQGGGGYTF.